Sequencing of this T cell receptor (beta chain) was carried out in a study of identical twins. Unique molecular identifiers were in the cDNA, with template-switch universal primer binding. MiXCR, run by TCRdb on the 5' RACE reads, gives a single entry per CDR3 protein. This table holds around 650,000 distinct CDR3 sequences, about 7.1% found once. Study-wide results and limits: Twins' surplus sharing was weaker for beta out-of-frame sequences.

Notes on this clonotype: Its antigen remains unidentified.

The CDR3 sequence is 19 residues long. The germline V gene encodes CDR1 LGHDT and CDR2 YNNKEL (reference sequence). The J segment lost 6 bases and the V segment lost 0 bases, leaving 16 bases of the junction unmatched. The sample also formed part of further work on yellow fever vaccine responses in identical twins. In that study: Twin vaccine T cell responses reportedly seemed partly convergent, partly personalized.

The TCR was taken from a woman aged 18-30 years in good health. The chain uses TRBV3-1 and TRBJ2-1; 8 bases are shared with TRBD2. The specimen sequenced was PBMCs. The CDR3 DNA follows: TGTGCCAGCAGCCAAGATGGAAATTTAGCGGGAACGGGGGCCAATGAGCAGTTCTTC. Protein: CASSQDGNLAGTGANEQFF.